This record looks at one TCR beta chain sequence and its context. CDR3 length: 14 residues. V shed 4 bases and J shed 4 bases, with 11 bases lying between them. The germline gives CDR1 LNHDA, CDR2 SQIVND (reference sequence). This entry is derived from a study of blood T cell repertoires in COVID-19. Libraries were prepared by immunoSEQ multiplex PCR; TCRdb keeps only in-frame clonotypes and omits some of them. The sample has about 150,000 clones; 75% to 85% are singletons. The sequenced sample consisted of peripheral blood. The V gene is TRBV19, the J gene TRBJ1-3, with TRBD1 as a possible D gene (5 bases). The TCR comes from a man aged 60 to 69 with acute or convalescent COVID-19. The CDR3 DNA reads TGTGCCAGTAGTAGCGGAGGGGCAGGAAACACCATATATTTT. Translation gives CASSSGGAGNTIYF.